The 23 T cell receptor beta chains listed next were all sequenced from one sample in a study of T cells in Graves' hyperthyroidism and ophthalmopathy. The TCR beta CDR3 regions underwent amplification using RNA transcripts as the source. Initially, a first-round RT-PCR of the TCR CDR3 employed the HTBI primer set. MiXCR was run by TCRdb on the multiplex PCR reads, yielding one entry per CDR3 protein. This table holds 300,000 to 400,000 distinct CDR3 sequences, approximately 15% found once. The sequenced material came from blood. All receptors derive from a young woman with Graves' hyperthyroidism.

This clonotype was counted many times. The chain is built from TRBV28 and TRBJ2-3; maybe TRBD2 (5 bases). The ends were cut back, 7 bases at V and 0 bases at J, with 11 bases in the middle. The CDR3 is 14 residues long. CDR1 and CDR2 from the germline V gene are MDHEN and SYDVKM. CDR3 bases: TGTGCCAGCACTCCCCCGGGGAGCACAGATACGCAGTATTTT. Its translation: CASTPPGSTDTQYF.

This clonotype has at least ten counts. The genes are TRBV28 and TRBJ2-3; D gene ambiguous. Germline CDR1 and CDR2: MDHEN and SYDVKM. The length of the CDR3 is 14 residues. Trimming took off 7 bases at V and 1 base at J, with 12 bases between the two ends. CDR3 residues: CASTTPLRTDTQYF. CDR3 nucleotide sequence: TGTGCCAGCACCACGCCCCTCCGCACAGATACGCAGTATTTT.

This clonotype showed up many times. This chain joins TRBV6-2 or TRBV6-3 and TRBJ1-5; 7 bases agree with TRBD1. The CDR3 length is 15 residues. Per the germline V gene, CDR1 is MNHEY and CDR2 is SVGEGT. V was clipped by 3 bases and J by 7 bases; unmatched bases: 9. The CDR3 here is CASSYTGEGAQPQHF. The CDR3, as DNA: TGTGCCAGCAGTTATACCGGGGAGGGGGCCCAGCCCCAGCATTTT.

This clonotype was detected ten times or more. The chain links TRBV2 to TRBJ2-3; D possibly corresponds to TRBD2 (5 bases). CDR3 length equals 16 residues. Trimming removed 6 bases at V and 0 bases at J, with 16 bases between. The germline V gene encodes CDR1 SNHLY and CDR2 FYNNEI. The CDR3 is CASSASPTGSTDTQYF. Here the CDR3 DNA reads TGTGCCAGCAGCGCCTCCCCGACGGGAAGCACAGATACGCAGTATTTT.

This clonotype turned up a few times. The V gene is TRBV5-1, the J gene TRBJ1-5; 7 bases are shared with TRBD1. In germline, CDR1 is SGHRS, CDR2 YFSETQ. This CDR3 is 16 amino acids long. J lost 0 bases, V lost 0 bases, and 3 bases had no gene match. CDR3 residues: CASSLGGTDSNQPQHF. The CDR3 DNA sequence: TGCGCCAGCAGCTTGGGGGGGACAGATAGCAATCAGCCCCAGCATTTT.

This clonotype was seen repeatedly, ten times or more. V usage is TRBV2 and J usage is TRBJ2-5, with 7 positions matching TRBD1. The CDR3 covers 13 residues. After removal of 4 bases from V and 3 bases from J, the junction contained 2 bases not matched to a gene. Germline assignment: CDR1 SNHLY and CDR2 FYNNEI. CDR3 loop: CASSGDREETQYF. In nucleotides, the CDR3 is TGTGCCAGCAGTGGGGACAGAGAAGAGACCCAGTACTTC.

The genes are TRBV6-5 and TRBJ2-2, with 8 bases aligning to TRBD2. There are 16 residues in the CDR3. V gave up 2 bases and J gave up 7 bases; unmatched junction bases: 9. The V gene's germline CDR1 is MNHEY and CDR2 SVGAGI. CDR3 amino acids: CASSYAPGGSVGELFF. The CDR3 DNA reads TGTGCCAGCAGTTACGCACCGGGAGGGTCGGTCGGGGAGCTGTTTTTT.

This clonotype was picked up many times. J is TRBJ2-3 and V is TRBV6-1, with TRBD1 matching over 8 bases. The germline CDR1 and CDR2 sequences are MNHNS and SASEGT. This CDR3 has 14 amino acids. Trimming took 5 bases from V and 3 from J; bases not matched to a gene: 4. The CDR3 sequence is CASSRQGLTDTQYF. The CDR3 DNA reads TGTGCCAGCAGTAGACAGGGGTTGACAGATACGCAGTATTTT.

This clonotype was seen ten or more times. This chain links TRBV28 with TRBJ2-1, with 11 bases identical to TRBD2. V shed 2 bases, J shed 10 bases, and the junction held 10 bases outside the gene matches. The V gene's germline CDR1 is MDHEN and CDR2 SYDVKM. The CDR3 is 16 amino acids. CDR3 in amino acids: CASSLLAGGGLWEQFF. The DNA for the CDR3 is TGTGCCAGCAGTTTACTAGCGGGAGGAGGGCTTTGGGAGCAGTTCTTC.

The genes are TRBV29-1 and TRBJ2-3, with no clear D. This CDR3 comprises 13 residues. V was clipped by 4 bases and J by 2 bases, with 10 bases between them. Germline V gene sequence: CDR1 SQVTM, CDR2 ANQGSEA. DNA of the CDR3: TGCAGCGTTGTTCAGGTCCTCACAGATACGCAGTATTTT. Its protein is CSVVQVLTDTQYF.

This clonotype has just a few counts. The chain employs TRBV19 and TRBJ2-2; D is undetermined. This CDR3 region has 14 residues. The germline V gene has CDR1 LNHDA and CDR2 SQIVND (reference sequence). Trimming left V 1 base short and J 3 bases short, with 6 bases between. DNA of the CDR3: TGTGCCAGTAGTATAGGAGAGGACACCGGGGAGCTGTTTTTT. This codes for CASSIGEDTGELFF.

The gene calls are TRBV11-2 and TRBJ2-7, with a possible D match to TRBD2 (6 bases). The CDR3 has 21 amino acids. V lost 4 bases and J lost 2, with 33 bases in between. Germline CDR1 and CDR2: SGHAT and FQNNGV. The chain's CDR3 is CASSSYLRDSPRLRDPYEQYF. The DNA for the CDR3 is TGTGCCAGCAGCTCTTACCTCCGGGACTCTCCCCGCCTTCGTGATCCCTACGAGCAGTACTTC.

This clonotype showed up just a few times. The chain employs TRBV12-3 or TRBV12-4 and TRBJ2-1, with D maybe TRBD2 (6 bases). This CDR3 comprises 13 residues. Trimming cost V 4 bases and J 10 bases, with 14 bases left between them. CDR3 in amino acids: CASSSRVGLEQFF. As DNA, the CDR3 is TGTGCCAGCAGTTCTAGGGTGGGACTCGAGCAGTTCTTC.

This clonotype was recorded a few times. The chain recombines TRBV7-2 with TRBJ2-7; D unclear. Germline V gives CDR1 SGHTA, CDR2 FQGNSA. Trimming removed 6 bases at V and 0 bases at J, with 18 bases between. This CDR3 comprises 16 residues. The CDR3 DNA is TGTGCCAGCAGAAAATGGGCCGGTAGGAGCTCCTACGAGCAGTACTTC. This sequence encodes CASRKWAGRSSYEQYF.

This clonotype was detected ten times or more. CDR3 coding DNA: TGTGCCACCAGTGACCTCGGACTAACGGATACGCAGTATTTT. Translation gives CATSDLGLTDTQYF. The chain has TRBV24-1 and TRBJ2-3; TRBD2 is a possible D gene (6 bases). Per the germline V gene, CDR1 is KGHDR and CDR2 is SFDVKD. V lost 4 bases and J 6 bases, leaving 13 bases between the germline ends. This CDR3 is 14 amino acids long.

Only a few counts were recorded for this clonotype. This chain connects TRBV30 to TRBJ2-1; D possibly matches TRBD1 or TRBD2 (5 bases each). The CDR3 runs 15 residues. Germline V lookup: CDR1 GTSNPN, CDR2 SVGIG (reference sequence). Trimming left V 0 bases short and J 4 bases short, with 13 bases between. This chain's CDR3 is CAWSVLGTRYNEQFF. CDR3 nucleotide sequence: TGTGCCTGGAGTGTACTGGGGACGAGGTACAATGAGCAGTTCTTC. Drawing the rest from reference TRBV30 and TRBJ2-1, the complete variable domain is SQTIHQWPATLVQPVGSPLSLECTVEGTSNPNLYWYRQAAGRGLQLLFYSVGIGQISSEVPQNLSASRPQDRQFILSSKKLLLSDSGFYLCAWSVLGTRYNEQFFGPGTRLTVL.

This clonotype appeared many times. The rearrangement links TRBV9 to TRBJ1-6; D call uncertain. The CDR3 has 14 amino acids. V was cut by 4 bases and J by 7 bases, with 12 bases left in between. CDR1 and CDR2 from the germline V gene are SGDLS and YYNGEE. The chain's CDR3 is CASSSRSVNSPLHF. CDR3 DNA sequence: TGTGCCAGCAGCTCGCGTAGCGTCAATTCACCCCTCCACTTT.

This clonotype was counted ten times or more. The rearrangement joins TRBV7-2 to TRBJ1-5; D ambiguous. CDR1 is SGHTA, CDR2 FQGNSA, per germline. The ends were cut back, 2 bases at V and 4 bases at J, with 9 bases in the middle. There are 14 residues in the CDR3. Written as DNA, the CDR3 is TGTGCCAGCAGCTTATCAAATGTTAATCAGCCCCAGCATTTT. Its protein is CASSLSNVNQPQHF.

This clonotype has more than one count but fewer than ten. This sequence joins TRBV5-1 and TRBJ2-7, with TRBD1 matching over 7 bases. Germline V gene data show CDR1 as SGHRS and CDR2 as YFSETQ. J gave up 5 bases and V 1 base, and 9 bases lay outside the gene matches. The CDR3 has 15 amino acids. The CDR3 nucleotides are TGCGCCAGCAGCTTGTACACAGGGGCGATAAACGAGCAGTACTTC. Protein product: CASSLYTGAINEQYF.

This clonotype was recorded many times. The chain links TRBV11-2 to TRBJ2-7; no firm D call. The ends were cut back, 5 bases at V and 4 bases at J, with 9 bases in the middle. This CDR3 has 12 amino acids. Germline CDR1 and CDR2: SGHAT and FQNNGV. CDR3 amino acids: CASSAAPYEQYF. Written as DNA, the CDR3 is TGTGCCAGCAGCGCAGCCCCATACGAGCAGTACTTC.

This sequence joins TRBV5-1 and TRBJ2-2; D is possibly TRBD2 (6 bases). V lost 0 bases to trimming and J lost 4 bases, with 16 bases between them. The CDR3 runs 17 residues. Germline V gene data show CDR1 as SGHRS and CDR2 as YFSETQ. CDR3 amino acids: CASSLAGSGRGTGELFF. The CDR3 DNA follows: TGCGCCAGCAGCTTGGCCGGATCAGGGCGGGGCACCGGGGAGCTGTTTTTT.

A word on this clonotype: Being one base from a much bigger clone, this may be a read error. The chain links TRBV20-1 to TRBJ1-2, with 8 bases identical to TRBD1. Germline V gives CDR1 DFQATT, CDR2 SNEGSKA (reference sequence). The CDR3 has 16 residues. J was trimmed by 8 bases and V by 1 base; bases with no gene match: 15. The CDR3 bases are TGCAGTGCTAGAGGGGGGCGCAGGGGGCACCCAGGGGGCTACACCTTC. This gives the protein CSARGGRRGHPGGYTF.

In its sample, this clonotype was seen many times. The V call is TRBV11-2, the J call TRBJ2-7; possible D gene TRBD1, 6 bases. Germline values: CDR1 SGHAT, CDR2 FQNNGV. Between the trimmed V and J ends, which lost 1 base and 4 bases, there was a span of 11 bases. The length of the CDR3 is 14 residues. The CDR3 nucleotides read TGTGCCAGCAGCTTAGTACAGGGCGGTTACGAGCAGTACTTC. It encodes CASSLVQGGYEQYF.